These 26 T cell receptor beta chains were all obtained from the same sample, sequenced in a study of T-cell reconstitution after alpha-beta-depleted transplantation in children. Unique molecular identifiers were built into the TCRbeta library. TCRdb reprocessed the PCR reads via MiXCR and lists one record per CDR3 protein. The sample contains a few hundred thousand distinct CDR3 sequences, around 10% of which appear only once. Sequenced material: PBMCs from the stem cell graft donor, taken from the stem cell graft. The receptors stem from a human donor who donated a stem cell graft to a child with acute lymphoblastic leukemia.

This clonotype was recorded at least ten times. The CDR3 loop is CASSPYSTDTQYF. DNA of the CDR3: TGTGCCAGCAGCCCGTACAGCACAGATACGCAGTATTTT. The chain has TRBV28 and TRBJ2-3; D is ambiguous. Germline V gene lookup returns CDR1 MDHEN and CDR2 SYDVKM. The CDR3 totals 13 residues. V was shortened by 6 bases and J by 0 bases, with 7 bases between the two germline ends.

This clonotype turned up a few times. CDR3 in amino acids: CATSRDFRQGKSNSNQPQHF. In DNA form, the CDR3 reads TGTGCCACCAGCAGAGATTTTCGACAGGGAAAGTCTAATAGCAATCAGCCCCAGCATTTT. The chain joins TRBV15 to TRBJ1-5; TRBD1 aligns across 7 bases. CDR1 and CDR2 (germline): LNHNV, YYDKDF (reference sequence). The J segment lost 0 bases and the V segment lost 0 bases, leaving 14 bases of the junction unmatched. This CDR3 has 20 amino acids.

The chain couples TRBV7-2 to TRBJ2-1, with 9 bases that match TRBD1. Trimming cost V 4 bases and J 6 bases; bases outside gene matches: 10. Germline V lookup: CDR1 SGHTA, CDR2 FQGNSA. The CDR3 runs 16 residues. The CDR3 loop is CASSWAPGTGFNEQFF. The DNA for the CDR3 is TGTGCCAGCAGCTGGGCCCCCGGGACAGGGTTCAATGAGCAGTTCTTC.

In its sample, this clonotype was seen a few times. V gene TRBV12-3 or TRBV12-4 combines with J gene TRBJ2-3; D remains ambiguous. The CDR3 length is 17 residues. V was shortened by 3 bases and J by 4 bases, with 20 bases between the two germline ends. This CDR3 is CASSLAVLERGADTQYF. Written as DNA, the CDR3 is TGTGCCAGCAGTTTGGCCGTGCTAGAACGAGGTGCAGATACGCAGTATTTT.

This clonotype was recorded a few times. The V gene is TRBV2, the J gene TRBJ2-7; 7 bases match TRBD2. J lost 4 bases, V lost 8 bases, and 8 bases had no gene match. Per the germline V gene, CDR1 is SNHLY and CDR2 is FYNNEI. The CDR3 sequence is 13 residues long. The CDR3, as DNA: TGTGCCAGCGCCAACCTAGCGGCATACGAGCAGTACTTC. Translating it yields CASANLAAYEQYF. Full variable domain (missing parts from reference TRBV2 and TRBJ2-7): EPEVTQTPSHQVTQMGQEVILRCVPISNHLYFYWYRQILGQKVEFLVSFYNNEISEKSEIFDDQFSVERPDGSNFTLKIRSTKLEDSAMYFCASANLAAYEQYFGPGTRLTVT.

The V and J genes are TRBV20-1 and TRBJ1-1; D may be TRBD1 (6 bases). CDR1 is DFQATT and CDR2 is SNEGSKA in the germline V gene (reference sequence). V lost 3 bases and J 4 bases, leaving 15 bases between the germline ends. The CDR3 consists of 14 residues. This chain's CDR3 is CSARQGSVLTEAFF. In DNA form, the CDR3 reads TGCAGTGCTAGGCAGGGGTCGGTTCTCACTGAAGCTTTCTTT.

This clonotype was observed a few times. The gene calls are TRBV4-1 and TRBJ2-1; D may be TRBD2 (5 bases). The CDR3 spans 13 residues. Germline values: CDR1 MGHRA, CDR2 YSYEKL. The V and J ends lost 5 bases and 6 bases respectively, with 11 bases between them. CDR3 DNA sequence: TGCGCCAGCAGCATGCGGACTGCCAATGAGCAGTTCTTC. Translation gives CASSMRTANEQFF.

The chain uses TRBV7-9 and TRBJ2-3; D gene unclear. Trimming left V 4 bases short and J 0 bases short, with 8 bases between. Looked up from germline, CDR1 is SEHNR and CDR2 is FQNEAQ (reference sequence). CDR3 length equals 14 residues. CDR3: CASSSRVSTDTQYF. The CDR3, as DNA: TGTGCCAGCAGCTCACGGGTTAGCACAGATACGCAGTATTTT.

The table lists this clonotype with a few counts. The chain couples TRBV12-3 or TRBV12-4 to TRBJ2-2; D ambiguous. V dropped 4 bases and J dropped 0 bases, with 12 bases sitting between them. The CDR3 sequence is 16 residues long. The CDR3 region has the DNA TGTGCCAGCAGTTCTCCCGAGACGGCGAACACCGGGGAGCTGTTTTTT. Translating gives CASSSPETANTGELFF.

This clonotype was seen at least ten times. This rearrangement joins TRBV5-1 to TRBJ1-1; D not resolved. This CDR3 has 14 amino acids. The V gene lost 2 bases and the J gene lost 1 base, with 9 bases spanning the gap. CDR1 is SGHRS, CDR2 YFSETQ, per germline. The CDR3 here is CASSFWVGNTEAFF. The CDR3 bases are TGCGCCAGCAGCTTCTGGGTCGGGAACACTGAAGCTTTCTTT.

V and J are TRBV5-1 and TRBJ1-4, with D unclear. Germline CDR1 SGHRS, CDR2 YFSETQ. The CDR3 covers 14 residues. Trimming took 4 bases from V and 7 from J, leaving 14 bases between them. CDR3 amino acids: CASSGEVGVEKLFF. In nucleotides, the CDR3 is TGCGCCAGCAGCGGCGAGGTGGGAGTTGAAAAACTGTTTTTT. Supplemented by reference TRBV5-1 and TRBJ1-4, the full variable domain reads KAGVTQTPRYLIKTRGQQVTLSCSPISGHRSVSWYQQTPGQGLQFLFEYFSETQRNKGNFPGRFSGRQFSNSRSEMNVSTLELGDSALYLCASSGEVGVEKLFFGSGTQLSVL.

The chain links TRBV10-3 to TRBJ2-7; TRBD2 aligns across 8 bases. CDR1 is ENHRY, CDR2 SYGVKD, per germline. The trim removed 4 bases at V and 5 bases at J, leaving 4 bases unmatched. The CDR3 sequence is 13 residues long. CDR3 coding DNA: TGTGCCATCAGTGGAACTAGCGGTGACGAGCAGTACTTC. Protein product: CAISGTSGDEQYF.

The sample holds a few counts of this clonotype. The chain joins TRBV6-1 to TRBJ1-2, with 12 bases matching TRBD1. This CDR3 region has 15 residues. V shed 5 bases and J 7 bases; nucleotides not matched to a gene: 8. Germline assignment: CDR1 MNHNS and CDR2 SASEGT. The DNA of the CDR3 is TGTGCCAGCAGTAGATCCGGGACAGGGGGCGTTGGCTACACCTTC. Translation gives CASSRSGTGGVGYTF.

This clonotype was found many times. The V gene is TRBV4-3, the J gene TRBJ2-7; TRBD1 matches at 10 bases. The CDR3 runs 15 residues. From germline, CDR1 is LGHNA and CDR2 YSLEER. V shed 0 bases and J 3 bases; nucleotides not matched to a gene: 2. CDR3 DNA sequence: TGCGCCAGCAGCCAAGAACGGACAGGGGGCTACGAGCAGTACTTC. This translates into CASSQERTGGYEQYF.

This chain links TRBV28 with TRBJ2-1, with TRBD2 as a possible D gene (6 bases). This CDR3 contains 17 residues. Trimming took off 6 bases at V and 0 bases at J, with 18 bases between the two ends. Per the germline V gene, CDR1 is MDHEN and CDR2 is SYDVKM. In DNA form, the CDR3 reads TGTGCCAGCAGGTCTGGTTTAGCGGATAGCTCCTACAATGAGCAGTTCTTC. Its translation is CASRSGLADSSYNEQFF.

This clonotype was detected only a few times. The rearrangement uses TRBV5-1 and TRBJ2-7; a possible D gene is TRBD2 (6 bases). The germline gives CDR1 SGHRS, CDR2 YFSETQ. The CDR3 has 14 amino acids. The ends were cut back, 4 bases at V and 7 bases at J, with 18 bases in the middle. CDR3 sequence reads: CASSGGDRGVEQYF. Written as DNA, the CDR3 is TGCGCCAGCAGCGGCGGGGACCGAGGCGTGGAGCAGTACTTC.

The chain has TRBV18 and TRBJ2-3; D tentatively reads TRBD1 or TRBD2 (5 bases each). Germline values: CDR1 KGHSH, CDR2 LQKENI. V lost 0 bases to trimming and J lost 6 bases, with 7 bases between them. This CDR3 contains 13 residues. In DNA, the CDR3 is TGTGCCAGCTCACCACCAGGGGAGGATACGCAGTATTTT. Translated: CASSPPGEDTQYF.

With regard to this clonotype: One base away lies a much larger clone, so this may be a sequencing read error. This chain uses TRBV6-1 with TRBJ2-2; D possibly corresponds to TRBD1 (6 bases). The CDR3 extends over 15 amino acids. Germline CDR1 is MNHNS and CDR2 is SASEGT. CDR3 sequence: CASRPPGHNTVELFF. The CDR3 DNA follows: TGTGCCAGCAGACCTCCGGGACACAACACCGTGGAGCTGTTTTTT.

This clonotype was found a few times. Germline and junction disagree at one end, which may indicate a read error. This chain joins TRBV4-2 and TRBJ2-2; 9 positions agree with TRBD2. CDR1 LGHNA and CDR2 YNFKEQ come from the germline V gene. There are 16 residues in the CDR3. This CDR3 is CASSQKTSGDTGELFF. In DNA, the CDR3 is TGTGCCAGCAGCCAAAAGACTAGCGGCGACACCGGGGAGCTGTTTTTC.

This clonotype was detected ten times or more. The rearrangement joins TRBV12-3 or TRBV12-4 to TRBJ1-3, with 7 bases aligning to TRBD1. CDR3 size: 15 residues. Trimming at V came to 3 bases and at J to 4 bases, leaving 6 bases not matched to a gene. Written as DNA, the CDR3 is TGTGCCAGCAGTTTTGACAGGGCGGTGGGAAACACCATATATTTT. Residues: CASSFDRAVGNTIYF.

This clonotype was seen ten or more times. The rearrangement uses TRBV20-1 and TRBJ2-1; 9 nucleotides agree with TRBD2. CDR3 length: 15 amino acids. The V gene end was trimmed by 5 bases and the J gene end by 9 bases; junction bases not matched to a gene: 14. Germline V gene lookup returns CDR1 DFQATT and CDR2 SNEGSKA (reference sequence). CDR3 nucleotide sequence: TGCAGTGCTCCCAAGGCGGGAGGGTTGCTCGGTGAGCAGTTCTTC. Translated: CSAPKAGGLLGEQFF.

This clonotype was seen more than once but under ten times. This chain joins TRBV6-1 and TRBJ2-7; D might be TRBD1 (6 bases). The germline V and J ends were trimmed by 6 bases and 2 bases, with 17 bases remaining between them. CDR3 length: 15 residues. Germline V gene data show CDR1 as MNHNS and CDR2 as SASEGT. CDR3 amino acids: CASSLGQGLPYEQYF. The CDR3 nucleotides are TGTGCCAGCAGCCTCGGCCAGGGGCTTCCCTACGAGCAGTACTTC.

The chain links TRBV10-3 to TRBJ2-1; perhaps D is TRBD1 or TRBD2 (6 bases each). The CDR3 covers 15 residues. Germline CDR1 ENHRY, CDR2 SYGVKD. V was trimmed by 2 bases and J by 2 bases, leaving 10 bases between them. CDR3 amino acids: CAISEGGGAYNEQFF. In DNA form, the CDR3 reads TGTGCCATCAGTGAGGGGGGCGGGGCCTACAATGAGCAGTTCTTC.

The chain links TRBV5-1 to TRBJ2-5, with D perhaps given as TRBD1 or TRBD2 (6 bases each). V dropped 0 bases and J dropped 2 bases, with 14 bases sitting between them. This CDR3 is built from 16 residues. Looked up from germline, CDR1 is SGHRS and CDR2 is YFSETQ. The CDR3, as DNA: TGCGCCAGCAGCTTGGCCGGGGGACAAAGACAAGAGACCCAGTACTTC. Amino acids: CASSLAGGQRQETQYF.

As regards this clonotype: A much larger clone is a single base away; this may be a read error. The rearrangement links TRBV5-1 to TRBJ2-5; no reliable D call. The CDR3 sequence is 13 residues long. Germline V gene sequence: CDR1 SGHRS, CDR2 YFSETQ. This chain's CDR3 is CATSVSYRETQYF. DNA for the CDR3: TGCGCCACCAGCGTGAGCTATCGAGAGACCCAGTACTTC.

This clonotype was observed a handful of times. The chain combines TRBV25-1 with TRBJ2-7; the match to TRBD1 covers 7 bases. CDR1 is MGHDK, CDR2 SYGVNS, per germline. The V segment lost 1 base and the J segment 2 bases; nucleotides outside the gene matches: 2. CDR3 length: 14 residues. The CDR3 bases are TGTGCCAGCAGTGAATCAGGGGGAGCCTACGAGCAGTACTTC. Amino acids: CASSESGGAYEQYF.